Listed below are T cell receptor beta chains from one sample, sequenced in a study of CD8 T cells in ankylosing spondylitis. TCRdb reprocessed the 5' RACE reads with MiXCR, giving one entry per CDR3 protein. The table lists hundreds of thousands of distinct CDR3 sequences, roughly 26% of them singletons. The sequenced material came from blood, either unsorted or a sorted T cell fraction (not recorded which). The receptors stem from a male donor with ankylosing spondylitis. Both conserved end residues are part of each CDR3. Each record gives: V gene, D gene, J gene, clone size, CDR3 protein, CDR3 DNA. A D gene is named only where the DNA matches it firmly. Clone size is shown for a subset of rows, as once, few, many or a class of expanded clone.

V: TRBV7-2
D: -
J: TRBJ1-3
size: few
CDR3: CASGLTGNTIYF
DNA: TGTGCCAGCGGCCTAACTGGAAACACCATATATTTT

V: TRBV5-1
D: TRBD2
J: TRBJ2-2
size: few
CDR3: CASSRGPSGATGELFF
DNA: TGCGCCAGCAGCCGGGGGCCTAGCGGGGCGACCGGGGAGCTGTTTTTT

V: TRBV5-6
D: -
J: TRBJ2-3
size: few
CDR3: CASSFQEGVSDTQYF
DNA: TGTGCCAGCAGCTTCCAGGAAGGAGTTTCAGATACGCAGTATTTT

V: TRBV19
D: TRBD2
J: TRBJ2-1
size: once
CDR3: CASSIGTRTSGRRSSYNEQFF
DNA: TGTGCCAGTAGTATAGGGACCAGGACTAGCGGGAGGCGAAGCTCCTACAATGAGCAGTTCTTC

V: TRBV11-2
D: -
J: TRBJ2-1
size: many
CDR3: CASSRGLGVGNEQFF
DNA: TGTGCCAGCAGCCGAGGGCTGGGTGTGGGCAATGAGCAGTTCTTC

V: TRBV5-1
D: -
J: TRBJ2-6
size: -
CDR3: CASTTASLAGANVLTF
DNA: TGCGCCAGCACCACGGCCTCGTTAGCTGGGGCCAACGTCCTGACTTTC

V: TRBV11-2
D: TRBD2
J: TRBJ2-5
size: -
CDR3: CASSPGLAGVQETQYF
DNA: TGTGCCAGCAGCCCGGGACTAGCGGGAGTTCAAGAGACCCAGTACTTC

V: TRBV20-1
D: TRBD1
J: TRBJ1-1
size: -
CDR3: CSAGDRLNTEAFF
DNA: TGCAGTGCAGGGGACAGGCTGAACACTGAAGCTTTCTTT

V: TRBV20-1
D: -
J: TRBJ2-1
size: -
CDR3: CSAPGPHYNEQFF
DNA: TGCAGTGCTCCGGGACCCCACTACAATGAGCAGTTCTTC

V: TRBV20-1
D: TRBD2
J: TRBJ2-3
size: -
CDR3: CSASPLAGTQYF
DNA: TGCAGTGCTAGCCCCCTAGCGGGGACGCAGTATTTT

V: TRBV7-8
D: -
J: TRBJ2-4
size: -
CDR3: CASTKNIQYF
DNA: TGTGCCAGCACCAAAAACATTCAGTACTTC

V: TRBV29-1
D: -
J: TRBJ2-1
size: few
CDR3: CSVATLDEQFF
DNA: TGCAGCGTTGCCACCCTCGATGAGCAGTTCTTC

V: TRBV18
D: -
J: TRBJ2-2
size: -
CDR3: CASSRTIANTGELFF
DNA: TGTGCCAGCTCGCGGACTATCGCGAACACCGGGGAGCTGTTTTTT

V: TRBV6-1
D: -
J: TRBJ1-1
size: few
CDR3: CASSAYGQLNTEAFF
DNA: TGTGCCAGCAGTGCCTATGGACAGCTGAACACTGAAGCTTTCTTT

V: TRBV18
D: -
J: TRBJ1-1
size: few
CDR3: CASSPSQNTEAFF
DNA: TGTGCCAGCTCACCAAGCCAGAACACTGAAGCTTTCTTT

V: TRBV3-1
D: -
J: TRBJ2-1
size: -
CDR3: CASSQPLGGPYNEQFF
DNA: TGTGCCAGCAGCCAGCCTCTAGGAGGGCCCTACAATGAGCAGTTCTTC

V: TRBV4-2
D: -
J: TRBJ2-4
size: -
CDR3: CASSHTTGRAKNIQYF
DNA: TGTGCCAGCAGCCACACGACCGGCCGGGCCAAAAACATTCAGTACTTC

V: TRBV24-1
D: -
J: TRBJ2-3
size: -
CDR3: CATSARGSTDTQYF
DNA: TGTGCCACCAGTGCCCGCGGGAGCACAGATACGCAGTATTTT

V: TRBV5-1
D: -
J: TRBJ2-5
size: -
CDR3: CASSLVSPGETQYF
DNA: TGCGCCAGCAGCTTGGTCTCCCCAGGGGAGACCCAGTACTTC

V: TRBV24-1
D: TRBD2
J: TRBJ2-1
size: -
CDR3: CATSLSGRRNEQFF
DNA: TGTGCCACCAGTTTAAGCGGGAGGAGGAATGAGCAGTTCTTC

V: TRBV5-1
D: TRBD2
J: TRBJ2-3
size: -
CDR3: CASSPGLADPGTQYF
DNA: TGCGCCAGCAGCCCGGGACTAGCGGACCCCGGGACGCAGTATTTT

V: TRBV5-6
D: -
J: TRBJ2-3
size: -
CDR3: CASSSGTAPDTQYF
DNA: TGTGCCAGCAGCTCCGGGACGGCTCCAGATACGCAGTATTTT

V: TRBV9
D: -
J: TRBJ2-3
size: few
CDR3: CASSVTTSHSTDTQYF
DNA: TGTGCCAGCAGCGTTACGACTTCCCACAGCACAGATACGCAGTATTTT

V: TRBV10-1
D: -
J: TRBJ2-1
size: few
CDR3: CASRGVTGNNEQFF
DNA: TGCGCCAGCAGAGGAGTTACAGGGAACAATGAGCAGTTCTTC

V: TRBV29-1
D: -
J: TRBJ1-1
size: few
CDR3: CSVEAQGRENTEAFF
DNA: TGCAGCGTTGAGGCACAGGGACGGGAGAACACTGAAGCTTTCTTT

V: TRBV12-3/TRBV12-4
D: -
J: TRBJ2-1
size: many
CDR3: CASSPRANEQFF
DNA: TGTGCCAGCAGTCCTAGGGCCAATGAGCAGTTCTTC

V: TRBV5-1
D: -
J: TRBJ1-6
size: -
CDR3: CASSPESGVGNSPLHF
DNA: TGCGCCAGCAGCCCTGAGTCGGGGGTCGGTAATTCACCCCTCCACTTT

V: TRBV29-1
D: -
J: TRBJ1-1
size: -
CDR3: CSVEKQGNTEAFF
DNA: TGCAGCGTTGAGAAACAGGGAAACACTGAAGCTTTCTTT

V: TRBV29-1
D: -
J: TRBJ1-1
size: -
CDR3: CSVVPQVLNTEAFF
DNA: TGCAGCGTTGTTCCGCAGGTCCTGAACACTGAAGCTTTCTTT

V: TRBV12-3/TRBV12-4
D: -
J: TRBJ1-5
size: few
CDR3: CASSQYIRAQPQHF
DNA: TGTGCCAGCAGTCAATACATTCGGGCCCAGCCCCAGCATTTT

V: TRBV12-3/TRBV12-4
D: TRBD1
J: TRBJ2-1
size: few
CDR3: CASSSRDRYNEQFF
DNA: TGTGCCAGCAGTTCCCGGGACAGGTACAATGAGCAGTTCTTC

V: TRBV20-1
D: -
J: TRBJ2-4
size: -
CDR3: CSASDGSAKNIQYF
DNA: TGCAGTGCTAGTGATGGCTCAGCCAAAAACATTCAGTACTTC

V: TRBV6-5
D: -
J: TRBJ2-2
size: few
CDR3: CASSSDGGGGTGELFF
DNA: TGTGCCAGCAGTTCAGACGGGGGAGGGGGAACCGGGGAGCTGTTTTTT

V: TRBV20-1
D: -
J: TRBJ2-1
size: few
CDR3: CSAALAGGYNEQFF
DNA: TGCAGTGCTGCCCTAGCAGGTGGATACAATGAGCAGTTCTTC

V: TRBV5-1
D: TRBD1
J: TRBJ2-7
size: -
CDR3: CASSLAGQGSYEQYF
DNA: TGCGCCAGCAGCTTGGCGGGACAGGGCTCCTACGAGCAGTACTTC

V: TRBV5-5
D: -
J: TRBJ1-1
size: few
CDR3: CASSLVTANTEAFF
DNA: TGTGCCAGCAGCTTGGTTACAGCGAACACTGAAGCTTTCTTT

V: TRBV6-1
D: -
J: TRBJ2-7
size: few
CDR3: CASSEPPTSSSYEQYF
DNA: TGTGCCAGCAGTGAACCCCCCACTAGCTCCTCCTACGAGCAGTACTTC

V: TRBV24-1
D: TRBD2
J: TRBJ2-1
size: -
CDR3: CATSDFTSGSNNEQFF
DNA: TGTGCCACCAGTGATTTTACTAGCGGGAGTAATAATGAGCAGTTCTTC

V: TRBV7-9
D: -
J: TRBJ1-1
size: many
CDR3: CASSLVHTEAFF
DNA: TGTGCCAGCAGCTTAGTCCACACTGAAGCTTTCTTT

V: TRBV18
D: -
J: TRBJ2-4
size: few
CDR3: CASSQNYRDTKNIQYF
DNA: TGTGCCAGCTCACAAAACTACCGGGACACCAAAAACATTCAGTACTTC

V: TRBV5-1
D: TRBD2
J: TRBJ2-1
size: -
CDR3: CASSWGLAGDEQFF
DNA: TGCGCCAGCAGCTGGGGACTAGCGGGAGATGAGCAGTTCTTC

V: TRBV25-1
D: -
J: TRBJ2-2
size: -
CDR3: CASSSGGRGDVGELFF
DNA: TGTGCCAGCAGTAGCGGAGGGAGGGGGGACGTCGGGGAGCTGTTTTTT

V: TRBV7-2
D: -
J: TRBJ1-1
size: -
CDR3: CASSLTSFTEAFF
DNA: TGTGCCAGCAGCCTGACATCGTTCACTGAAGCTTTCTTT

V: TRBV5-1
D: -
J: TRBJ1-4
size: few
CDR3: CASTRDPSDEKLFF
DNA: TGCGCCAGCACTCGGGACCCTTCGGATGAAAAACTGTTTTTT

V: TRBV5-1
D: -
J: TRBJ2-2
size: -
CDR3: CASSAGTSNTGELFF
DNA: TGCGCCAGCAGCGCCGGGACTTCGAACACCGGGGAGCTGTTTTTT

V: TRBV12-3/TRBV12-4
D: -
J: TRBJ2-1
size: -
CDR3: CASTPPRRRGPYNEQFF
DNA: TGTGCCAGCACTCCGCCTCGGCGGCGGGGACCCTACAATGAGCAGTTCTTC

V: TRBV5-1
D: -
J: TRBJ2-2
size: -
CDR3: CASSLEGFGTGELFF
DNA: TGCGCCAGCAGCTTAGAGGGGTTCGGCACCGGGGAGCTGTTTTTT

V: TRBV2
D: -
J: TRBJ1-6
size: once
CDR3: CASSTSSSYNSPLHF
DNA: TGTGCCAGCAGCACATCGAGCTCCTATAATTCACCCCTCCACTTT

V: TRBV7-8
D: TRBD2
J: TRBJ2-7
size: -
CDR3: CASSFRASGSLAYEQYF
DNA: TGTGCCAGCAGCTTCAGGGCTAGCGGGAGTCTGGCCTACGAGCAGTACTTC

V: TRBV20-1
D: -
J: TRBJ1-5
size: -
CDR3: CSAPSTLGGNQPQHF
DNA: TGCAGTGCTCCATCGACCCTGGGGGGCAATCAGCCCCAGCATTTT